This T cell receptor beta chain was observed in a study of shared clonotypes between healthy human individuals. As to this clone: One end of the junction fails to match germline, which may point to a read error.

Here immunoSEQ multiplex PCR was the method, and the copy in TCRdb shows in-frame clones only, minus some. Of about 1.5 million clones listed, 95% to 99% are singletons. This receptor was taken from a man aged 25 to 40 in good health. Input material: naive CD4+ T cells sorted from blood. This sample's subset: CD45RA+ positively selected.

CDR3: CATSPGETQYF. For the CDR3, the DNA is TGTGCCACCAGTCCCGGGGAGACCCAGTACTTC. This sequence joins TRBV2 and TRBJ2-5; D unresolved. The CDR3 totals 11 residues. Germline-derived CDR1 and CDR2 are SNHLY and FYNNEI. Complete variable domain (other parts from reference TRBV2 and TRBJ2-5): EPEVTQTPSHQVTQMGQEVILRCVPISNHLYFYWYRQILGQKVEFLVSFYNNEISEKSEIFDDQFSVERPDGSNFTLKIRSTKLEDSAMYFCATSPGETQYFGPGTRLLVL.